This T cell receptor (beta chain) was found in a study of T cell changes during pregnancy in multiple sclerosis. Produced via immunoSEQ multiplex PCR; TCRdb's table is partial and in-frame only. This sample carries roughly 7,900 clones, 70% to 90% of them seen once, and the ten largest clones take roughly a tenth. The CDR3 has 12 amino acids. Germline V gives CDR1 MNHEY, CDR2 SMNVEV (reference sequence). Between the trimmed V and J ends, which lost 10 bases and 0 bases, there was a span of 7 bases. This sequence joins TRBV27 and TRBJ2-1; possibly TRBD1 for D (5 bases). The starting material was CD8+ T cells from peripheral blood mononuclear cells, obtained in the first trimester of pregnancy. The sequence was obtained from a female donor in good health, enrolled as a control in a pregnancy study. In DNA form, the CDR3 reads TGTGCCACCCAGGGCTCCTACAATGAGCAGTTCTTC. This gives the protein CATQGSYNEQFF.